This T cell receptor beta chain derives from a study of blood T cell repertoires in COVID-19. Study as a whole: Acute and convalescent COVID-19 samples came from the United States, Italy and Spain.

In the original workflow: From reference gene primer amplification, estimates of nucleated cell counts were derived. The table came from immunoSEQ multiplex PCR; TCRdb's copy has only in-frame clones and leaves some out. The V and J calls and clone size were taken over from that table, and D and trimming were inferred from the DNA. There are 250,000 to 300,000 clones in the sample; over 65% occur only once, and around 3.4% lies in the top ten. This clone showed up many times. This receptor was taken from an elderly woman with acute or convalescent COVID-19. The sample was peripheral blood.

CDR3 DNA sequence: TGTGCCACCAGTGAATTGACTAGCGGAAGGCAGTTCTTC. This codes for CATSELTSGRQFF. The chain uses TRBV24-1 and TRBJ2-1; 9 bases are a match to TRBD2. CDR1 is KGHDR, CDR2 SFDVKD, per germline. Trimming cost V 4 bases and J 12 bases; bases outside gene matches: 6. The CDR3 sequence is 13 residues long.